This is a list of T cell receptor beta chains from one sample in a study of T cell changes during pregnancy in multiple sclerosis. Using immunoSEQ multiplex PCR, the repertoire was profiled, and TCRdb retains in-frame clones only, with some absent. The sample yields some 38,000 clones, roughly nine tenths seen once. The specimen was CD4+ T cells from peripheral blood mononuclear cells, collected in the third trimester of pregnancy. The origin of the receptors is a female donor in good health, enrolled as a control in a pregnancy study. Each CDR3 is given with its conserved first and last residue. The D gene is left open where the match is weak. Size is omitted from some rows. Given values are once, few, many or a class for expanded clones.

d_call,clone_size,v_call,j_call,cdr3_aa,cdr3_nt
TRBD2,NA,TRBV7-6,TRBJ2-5,CASSLVGGRAVETQYF,TGTGCCAGCAGCTTAGTAGGTGGGAGGGCCGTGGAGACCCAGTACTTC
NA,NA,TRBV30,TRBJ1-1,CAWSSQPNTEAFF,TGTGCCTGGAGTTCACAGCCGAACACTGAAGCTTTCTTT
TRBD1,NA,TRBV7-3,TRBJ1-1,CASSPQPGQGTEAFF,TGTGCCAGCAGCCCCCAGCCGGGACAGGGGACTGAAGCTTTCTTT
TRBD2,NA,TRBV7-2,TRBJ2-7,CASSSAGGAYEQYF,TGTGCCAGCAGCTCAGCGGGGGGGGCCTACGAGCAGTACTTC
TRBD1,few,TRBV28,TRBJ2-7,CASSLGTAYEQYF,TGTGCCAGCAGTTTAGGGACAGCCTACGAGCAGTACTTC
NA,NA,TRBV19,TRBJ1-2,CASSSNRVATF,TGTGCCAGTAGTTCAAACAGGGTCGCAACCTTC
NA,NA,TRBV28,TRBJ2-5,CASSPPGHGLETQYF,TGTGCCAGCAGTCCTCCGGGACATGGCCTAGAGACCCAGTACTTC
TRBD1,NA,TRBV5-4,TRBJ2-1,CASQYRTGDNEQFF,TGTGCCAGTCAATACAGGACAGGAGACAATGAGCAGTTCTTC
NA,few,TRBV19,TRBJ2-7,CASSIVRGSSYEQYF,TGTGCCAGTAGTATAGTTCGGGGTAGCTCCTACGAGCAGTACTTC
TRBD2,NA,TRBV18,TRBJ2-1,CASSLAGRDNEQFF,TGTGCCAGCTCCCTAGCGGGGCGGGATAATGAGCAGTTCTTC
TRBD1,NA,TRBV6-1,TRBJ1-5,CASSARDRGTNQPQHF,TGTGCCAGCAGTGCCCGGGACAGGGGAACCAATCAGCCCCAGCATTTT
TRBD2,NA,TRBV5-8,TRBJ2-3,CASSLWKAGGPGSRDTQYF,TGTGCCAGCAGCTTGTGGAAAGCGGGGGGGCCTGGTTCCCGAGATACGCAGTATTTT
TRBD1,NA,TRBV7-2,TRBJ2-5,CASSKDRGLRETQYF,TGTGCCAGCAGCAAGGACAGGGGTTTACGGGAGACCCAGTACTTC
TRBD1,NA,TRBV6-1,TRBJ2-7,CASSRTGLDDEQYF,TGTGCCAGCAGTCGGACAGGGCTGGATGACGAGCAGTACTTC
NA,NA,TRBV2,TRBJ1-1,CASRVTVTYAEAFF,TGTGCCAGCAGGGTGACAGTAACATATGCGGAAGCTTTCTTT
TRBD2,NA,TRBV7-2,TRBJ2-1,CASSLGGGNYNEQFF,TGTGCCAGCAGCTTAGGGGGGGGGAACTACAATGAGCAGTTCTTC
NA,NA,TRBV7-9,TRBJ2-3,CASSLVRDTQYF,TGTGCCAGCAGCTTAGTGCGGGATACGCAGTATTTT